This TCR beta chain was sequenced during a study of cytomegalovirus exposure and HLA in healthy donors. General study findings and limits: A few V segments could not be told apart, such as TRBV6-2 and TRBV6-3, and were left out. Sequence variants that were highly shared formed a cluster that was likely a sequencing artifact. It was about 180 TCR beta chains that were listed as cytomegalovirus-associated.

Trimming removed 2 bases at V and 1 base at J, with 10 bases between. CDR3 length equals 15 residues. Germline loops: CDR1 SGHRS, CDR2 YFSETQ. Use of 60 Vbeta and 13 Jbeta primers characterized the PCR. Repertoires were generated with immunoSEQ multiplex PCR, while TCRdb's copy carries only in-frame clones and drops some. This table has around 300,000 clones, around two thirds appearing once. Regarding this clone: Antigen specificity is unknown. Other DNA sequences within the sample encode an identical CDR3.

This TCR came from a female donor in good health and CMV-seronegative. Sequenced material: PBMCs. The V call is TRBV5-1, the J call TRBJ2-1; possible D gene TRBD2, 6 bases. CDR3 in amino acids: CASSFSGGSYNEQFF. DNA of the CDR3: TGCGCCAGCAGCTTTTCCGGGGGTTCCTACAATGAGCAGTTCTTC.